What follows are 32 T cell receptor beta chains derived from one specimen sequenced in a study of blood T cells in healthy people across ages. Together with a sample-barcoded 5' primer, a J-beta primer mix was included in a second PCR lasting roughly 6 to 12 cycles. TCRdb ran MiXCR on the 5' RACE reads and lists one entry per CDR3 protein. The sample shows 1.5 million to 2 million distinct CDR3 sequences, roughly 49% of them seen only once. Sequencing used blood. The receptors were sampled from a woman in her 40s in good health.

J is TRBJ2-5 and V is TRBV20-1; 8 positions agree with TRBD2. CDR3 length: 15 residues. V dropped 0 bases and J dropped 2; count of bases not matched to a gene: 5. Per germline, CDR1 DFQATT and CDR2 SNEGSKA (reference sequence). The CDR3 bases are TGCAGTGCTAGAGATCCGGGGGGGTCGCAAGAGACCCAGTACTTC. Translating it yields CSARDPGGSQETQYF.

The gene calls are TRBV12-3 or TRBV12-4 and TRBJ1-5; the match to TRBD1 covers 7 bases. The CDR3 spans 17 residues. Losses at the gene ends were 5 bases for V and 0 bases for J; bases not matched to a gene: 10. The CDR3 is CASSPSLGTASNQPQHF. In DNA, the CDR3 is TGTGCCAGCAGTCCCAGCCTTGGGACAGCTAGCAATCAGCCCCAGCATTTT.

This chain links TRBV5-1 with TRBJ2-1, with 11 bases that match TRBD2. Trimming at V came to 4 bases and at J to 4 bases, leaving 10 bases not matched to a gene. The CDR3 covers 17 residues. The germline CDR1 and CDR2 sequences are SGHRS and YFSETQ. Here the CDR3 reads CASSRNTGTSGYNEQFF. CDR3 bases: TGCGCCAGCAGCCGAAATACCGGGACTAGCGGATACAATGAGCAGTTCTTC.

The chain couples TRBV29-1 to TRBJ1-2; D not resolved. CDR1 SQVTM and CDR2 ANQGSEA come from the germline V gene. The germline V and J ends were trimmed by 3 bases and 3 bases, with 14 bases remaining between them. The CDR3 contains 14 residues. DNA of the CDR3: TGCAGCGTTGAGTTCACCTACACGGACTATGGCTACACCTTC. This translates into CSVEFTYTDYGYTF. Combining the CDR3 with reference TRBV29-1 and TRBJ1-2 gives the whole variable domain SAVISQKPSRDICQRGTSLTIQCQVDSQVTMMFWYRQQPGQSLTLIATANQGSEATYESGFVIDKFPISRPNLTFSTLTVSNMSPEDSSIYLCSVEFTYTDYGYTFGSGTRLTVV.

On this clonotype: Just one base apart from a much larger clone, this may be a read error. The chain links TRBV7-9 to TRBJ2-7; 12 bases line up with TRBD2. The DNA matches TRBJ2-5 better at its end, which makes the J call doubtful. CDR1 is SEHNR, CDR2 FQNEAQ, per germline (reference sequence). The CDR3 spans 14 residues. Written as DNA, the CDR3 is TGTGCCAGCAGCGTGACTAGCGGGAGAGAGACCCAGTACTTC. Protein: CASSVTSGRETQYF.

This clonotype was seen a handful of times. The chain carries TRBV29-1 and TRBJ2-6; D gene unclear. The V end was cut by 0 bases, the J end by 4 bases, with 10 bases between. The CDR3 spans 15 residues. The germline CDR1 and CDR2 sequences are SQVTM and ANQGSEA. CDR3 protein: CSVEDRAWGANVLTF. The CDR3 DNA reads TGCAGCGTTGAAGATAGGGCCTGGGGGGCCAACGTCCTGACTTTC. The whole variable domain, remainder taken from reference TRBV29-1 and TRBJ2-6, is SAVISQKPSRDICQRGTSLTIQCQVDSQVTMMFWYRQQPGQSLTLIATANQGSEATYESGFVIDKFPISRPNLTFSTLTVSNMSPEDSSIYLCSVEDRAWGANVLTFGAGSRLTVL.

The table lists this clonotype with a few counts. The chain joins TRBV6-5 to TRBJ2-3; 8 bases match TRBD1. In germline, CDR1 is MNHEY, CDR2 SVGAGI. This CDR3 comprises 14 residues. The ends lost 6 bases at V and 2 bases at J; junction bases unmatched: 4. Here the CDR3 DNA reads TGTGCCAGCAGGAGGGGACAGGACACAGATACGCAGTATTTT. Translation: CASRRGQDTDTQYF.

This clonotype has ten or more counts. V usage is TRBV12-3 or TRBV12-4 and J usage is TRBJ2-7; D perhaps matches TRBD2 (6 bases). CDR3 size: 15 residues. V was pared by 4 bases and J by 2 bases, with 15 bases between. CDR3 amino acids: CASSSPGRGTYEQYF. Here the CDR3 DNA reads TGTGCCAGCAGTTCGCCGGGACGGGGGACCTACGAGCAGTACTTC.

The V call is TRBV4-3, the J call TRBJ1-4; possibly TRBD1 for D (5 bases). This CDR3 is built from 17 residues. Trimming removed 0 bases at V and 5 bases at J, with 16 bases between. Germline lookup yields CDR1 LGHNA and CDR2 YSLEER. The CDR3 spells CASSQDRPGSENEKLFF. The CDR3 DNA sequence: TGCGCCAGCAGCCAAGATCGTCCAGGGTCCGAAAATGAAAAACTGTTTTTT.

The chain recombines TRBV2 with TRBJ2-7, with TRBD1 identical over 7 bases. V lost 6 bases to trimming and J lost 2 bases; unmatched junction nucleotides: 4. Germline lookup yields CDR1 SNHLY and CDR2 FYNNEI. This CDR3 spans 13 amino acids. CDR3 sequence reads: CASRQGPPYEQYF. For the CDR3, the DNA is TGTGCCAGCAGACAGGGGCCTCCCTACGAGCAGTACTTC.

The rearrangement joins TRBV7-8 to TRBJ1-6; tentative D call: TRBD1 (6 bases). The CDR3 has 19 amino acids. CDR1 and CDR2 from the germline V gene are SGHVS and FQNEAQ. V was clipped by 6 bases and J by 8 bases, with 29 bases between them. The CDR3 loop is CASRTTGTRASRRDSPLHF. The CDR3 DNA follows: TGTGCCAGCAGAACCACCGGGACAAGGGCTTCTAGGAGGGATTCACCCCTCCACTTT.

The V and J genes are TRBV27 and TRBJ2-4; D gene unclear. The CDR3 runs 13 residues. Per the germline V gene, CDR1 is MNHEY and CDR2 is SMNVEV (reference sequence). Trimming stripped 4 bases from V and 8 bases from J, with 12 bases between. CDR3 loop: CASSSYTTDIQYF. The CDR3 bases are TGTGCCAGCAGTTCCTATACTACGGACATTCAGTACTTC.

The V call is TRBV27, the J call TRBJ1-6; possibly TRBD1 for D (6 bases). The CDR3 is made up of 12 amino acids. Germline V lookup: CDR1 MNHEY, CDR2 SMNVEV (reference sequence). V gave up 3 bases and J gave up 13 bases, with 10 bases separating them. The CDR3 region has the DNA TGTGCCAGCAGTTTTGGACAGCGTCCCCTCCACTTT. This gives the protein CASSFGQRPLHF.

J is TRBJ1-1 and V is TRBV5-1, with D uncertain. Germline loops: CDR1 SGHRS, CDR2 YFSETQ. The CDR3 spans 12 residues. V gave up 1 base and J gave up 5 bases, with 6 bases separating them. The DNA of the CDR3 is TGCGCCAGCAGCTTGAAGGAAACTGAAGCTTTCTTT. Encoded protein: CASSLKETEAFF.

The rearrangement links TRBV7-2 to TRBJ2-1; 11 bases align to TRBD1. V lost 5 bases and J lost 8; bases outside the gene matches: 5. Per germline, CDR1 SGHTA and CDR2 FQGNSA. CDR3 length: 14 amino acids. The CDR3 region has the DNA TGTGCCAGCAGCCCGGACAGGGGGCCCGATGAGCAGTTCTTC. It yields the protein CASSPDRGPDEQFF.

This clonotype was counted only a few times. The chain is built from TRBV6-5 and TRBJ2-7; 9 nucleotides line up with TRBD1. This CDR3 contains 16 residues. V lost 3 bases to trimming and J lost 1 base; unmatched junction nucleotides: 7. In germline, CDR1 is MNHEY, CDR2 SVGAGI. This CDR3 reads CASSYSVGTGSYEQYF. In DNA, the CDR3 is TGTGCCAGCAGTTATAGTGTCGGGACAGGGTCCTACGAGCAGTACTTC.

This clonotype was counted only a few times. V is TRBV25-1 and J is TRBJ2-1, with D tentatively TRBD2 (7 bases). V lost 7 bases and J lost 7, with 17 bases in between. CDR1 is MGHDK, CDR2 SYGVNS, per germline. The CDR3 totals 14 residues. This CDR3 is CASKTGGRLNEQFF. CDR3 DNA: TGTGCCAGCAAGACGGGGGGCCGATTGAATGAGCAGTTCTTC. The variable domain in full, with the rest retrieved from reference TRBV25-1 and TRBJ2-1, is EADIYQTPRYLVIGTGKKITLECSQTMGHDKMYWYQQDPGMELHLIHYSYGVNSTEKGDLSSESTVSRIRTEHFPLTLESARPSHTSQYLCASKTGGRLNEQFFGPGTRLTVL.

The rearrangement joins TRBV7-2 to TRBJ2-5, with a weak D call TRBD1 (6 bases). The V and J ends lost 5 bases and 4 bases respectively, with 11 bases between them. The germline V gene encodes CDR1 SGHTA and CDR2 FQGNSA. The length of the CDR3 is 13 residues. CDR3 residues: CASSTLQGETQYF. The CDR3 nucleotides read TGTGCCAGCAGCACCCTACAGGGAGAGACCCAGTACTTC.

This clonotype was seen more than once but under ten times. This chain uses TRBV3-1 with TRBJ2-7; weak D call: TRBD2 (6 bases). Trimming removed 4 bases from V and 2 bases from J, with 18 bases in between. The germline CDR1 and CDR2 sequences are LGHDT and YNNKEL (reference sequence). The CDR3 has 16 amino acids. For the CDR3, the DNA is TGTGCCAGCAGCCCTACACCGGGGGACGTCCCCTACGAGCAGTACTTC. Residues: CASSPTPGDVPYEQYF.

This chain links TRBV2 with TRBJ1-2; D gene ambiguous. Per germline, CDR1 SNHLY and CDR2 FYNNEI. The CDR3 is made up of 14 amino acids. The ends were cut back, 2 bases at V and 4 bases at J, with 11 bases in the middle. CDR3 in DNA: TGTGCCAGCAGTGAACCCGAGGGCCCCTATGGCTACACCTTC. This gives the protein CASSEPEGPYGYTF.

This clonotype occurred a few times. The rearrangement links TRBV29-1 to TRBJ1-1, with D possibly TRBD1 on 6 matching bases. The length of the CDR3 is 12 residues. CDR1 SQVTM and CDR2 ANQGSEA come from the germline V gene. Deletions cut 4 bases from V and 0 bases from J, with 6 bases between. The CDR3 sequence: CSVGGLNTEAFF. Here the CDR3 DNA reads TGCAGCGTTGGGGGGCTGAACACTGAAGCTTTCTTT.

This clonotype came up a few times. This chain links TRBV6-6 with TRBJ2-5, with 8 bases identical to TRBD1. Germline V lookup: CDR1 MNHNY, CDR2 SVGAGI (reference sequence). The ends lost 6 bases at V and 1 base at J; junction bases unmatched: 13. CDR3 length: 17 amino acids. The DNA of the CDR3 is TGTGCCAGCAGGGGACCGAGACAGGGGCACCCCCAAGAGACCCAGTACTTC. This sequence encodes CASRGPRQGHPQETQYF.

This clonotype was detected once. The genes are TRBV9 and TRBJ2-3; 7 bases agree with TRBD1. This CDR3 has 16 amino acids. The V segment lost 0 bases and the J segment 0 bases; nucleotides outside the gene matches: 4. The V gene's germline CDR1 is SGDLS and CDR2 YYNGEE. CDR3 in amino acids: CASSVAGQTSTDTQYF. The CDR3 nucleotides are TGTGCCAGCAGCGTAGCGGGACAGACTAGCACAGATACGCAGTATTTT.

The chain has TRBV2 and TRBJ2-5; no definite D call. This CDR3 has 12 amino acids. V dropped 10 bases and J dropped 5 bases, with 14 bases sitting between them. Germline values: CDR1 SNHLY, CDR2 FYNNEI. The CDR3 here is CATGPLSETQYF. The CDR3 region has the DNA TGTGCCACCGGACCGCTCTCGGAGACCCAGTACTTC.

Regarding this clonotype: A read error may be the cause here, since a much bigger clone is one base away. The chain has TRBV7-2 and TRBJ2-7; D is perhaps TRBD2 (7 bases). With 0 bases removed from V and 5 bases from J, the gap between germline ends came to 17 bases. Germline loops: CDR1 SGHTA, CDR2 FQGNSA. CDR3 length: 16 residues. CDR3 nucleotides: TGTGCCAGCAGCTTAGCGGGGGGGCGGAGTACCGACGAGCAGTACTTC. The encoded protein is CASSLAGGRSTDEQYF.

The V and J genes are TRBV7-2 and TRBJ1-1; D remains ambiguous. Trimming left V 6 bases short and J 1 base short, with 9 bases between. This CDR3 has 13 residues. Germline V gives CDR1 SGHTA, CDR2 FQGNSA. The CDR3 DNA follows: TGTGCCAGCAGTTTCCCGGGGAACACTGAAGCTTTCTTT. Translation gives CASSFPGNTEAFF.

This clonotype was recorded a few times. The chain's CDR3 is CASSPGSGNYEQYF. CDR3 nucleotides: TGCGCCAGCAGCCCCGGCAGCGGTAATTACGAGCAGTACTTC. The chain carries TRBV5-1 and TRBJ2-4; D is perhaps TRBD2 (5 bases). Gene TRBJ2-7 matches the end of the DNA better, so the J call may be wrong. Germline CDR1 and CDR2: SGHRS and YFSETQ. The CDR3 totals 14 residues.

This clonotype has just a few counts. The CDR3 spells CSARDPTSGSSYNEQFF. The CDR3 coding sequence is TGCAGTGCTAGAGATCCCACTAGCGGGAGCTCCTACAATGAGCAGTTCTTC. This chain uses TRBV20-1 with TRBJ2-1; 11 bases are a match to TRBD2. The germline V gene has CDR1 DFQATT and CDR2 SNEGSKA (reference sequence). This CDR3 spans 17 amino acids. Germline trimming cut 0 bases from V and 0 bases from J; bases unmatched to any gene: 4.

This clonotype has more than one count but fewer than ten. The V gene is TRBV6-6, the J gene TRBJ2-3; the D gene is possibly TRBD1 (7 bases). The ends were cut back, 8 bases at V and 2 bases at J, with 17 bases in the middle. The CDR3 is 15 amino acids. The V gene's germline CDR1 is MNHNY and CDR2 SVGAGI (reference sequence). The chain's CDR3 is CASGWAGQNTDTQYF. For the CDR3, the DNA is TGTGCCAGCGGCTGGGCGGGACAGAACACAGATACGCAGTATTTT.

This clonotype was seen more than once but under ten times. The chain is built from TRBV15 and TRBJ2-7, with D hard to call. CDR1 is LNHNV, CDR2 YYDKDF, per germline (reference sequence). Trimming removed 3 bases from V and 0 bases from J, with 15 bases in between. The CDR3 has 16 residues. CDR3 region: CATSSVRSRSSYEQYF. For the CDR3, the DNA is TGTGCCACCAGCAGCGTAAGGTCTAGGAGCTCCTACGAGCAGTACTTC.

The genes are TRBV6-2 or TRBV6-3 and TRBJ2-7; the D is unclear. With 3 bases removed from V and 2 bases from J, the gap between germline ends came to 14 bases. The germline CDR1 and CDR2 sequences are MNHEY and SVGEGT. The CDR3 extends over 15 amino acids. The CDR3 nucleotides read TGTGCCAGCAGTTATCGGACGACACCTACCTACGAGCAGTACTTC. It codes for CASSYRTTPTYEQYF.

This chain uses TRBV12-3 or TRBV12-4 with TRBJ2-1; 8 nucleotides agree with TRBD1. The CDR3 runs 14 residues. Trimming removed 7 bases from V and 5 bases from J; junction bases left unmatched: 7. DNA for the CDR3: TGTGCCAGCACTCACGGGACAGGCCACAATGAGCAGTTCTTC. Protein: CASTHGTGHNEQFF.